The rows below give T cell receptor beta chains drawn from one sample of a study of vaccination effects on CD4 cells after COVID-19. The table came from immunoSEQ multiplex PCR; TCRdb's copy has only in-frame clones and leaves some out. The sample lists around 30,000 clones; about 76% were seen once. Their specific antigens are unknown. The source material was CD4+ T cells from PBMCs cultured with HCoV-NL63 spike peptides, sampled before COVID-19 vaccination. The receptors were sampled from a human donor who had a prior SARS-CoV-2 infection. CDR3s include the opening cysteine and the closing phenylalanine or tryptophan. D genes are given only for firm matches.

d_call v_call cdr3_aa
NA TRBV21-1 CASSKALNTEAFF
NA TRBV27 CASSRGLTTQETQYF
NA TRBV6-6 CASSSRRAGVSYGYTF
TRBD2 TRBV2 CASFSGTSGSPEQFF
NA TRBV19 CASSIVGIRSTDTQYF
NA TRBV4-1 CASSQDAAPPGGVTDTQYF
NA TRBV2 CASTPQGIGTEAFF
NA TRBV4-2 CASSQFEFPTRDGGELFF
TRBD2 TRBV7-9 CASSQKTGRGSADTQYF
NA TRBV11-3 CASSIGTNTEAFF